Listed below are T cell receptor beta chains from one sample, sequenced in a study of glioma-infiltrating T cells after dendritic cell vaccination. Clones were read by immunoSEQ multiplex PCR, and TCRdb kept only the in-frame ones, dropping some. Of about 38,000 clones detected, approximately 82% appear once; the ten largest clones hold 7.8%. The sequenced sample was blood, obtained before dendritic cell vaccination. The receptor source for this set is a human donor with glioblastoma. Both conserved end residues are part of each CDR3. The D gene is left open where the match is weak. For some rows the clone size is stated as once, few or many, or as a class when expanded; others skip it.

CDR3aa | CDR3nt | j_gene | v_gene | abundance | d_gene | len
CASSRVVRSYNSPLHF | TGTGCCAGCAGCCGCGTGGTTCGCTCCTATAATTCACCCCTCCACTTT | TRBJ1-6 | TRBV28 | - | - | 16
CAWDPPLQPHHRDRADNYGYTF | TGTGCCTGGGACCCCCCCCTACAGCCGCACCACCGGGACAGGGCAGACAACTATGGCTACACCTTC | TRBJ1-2 | TRBV30 | - | TRBD1 | 22
CASSLAGTSGGAVDTQYF | TGCGCCAGCAGCTTGGCCGGGACTAGCGGGGGTGCGGTGGATACGCAGTATTTT | TRBJ2-3 | TRBV5-1 | - | TRBD2 | 18
CASSGSGGAGGYTF | TGTGCCAGCAGCGGATCAGGGGGCGCCGGTGGCTACACCTTC | TRBJ1-2 | TRBV6-1 | - | TRBD1 | 14
CASSVVRQGIDDEQFF | TGTGCCAGCAGCGTGGTTAGACAGGGGATAGACGATGAGCAGTTCTTC | TRBJ2-1 | TRBV9 | - | TRBD1 | 16
CATSRDIDRQYF | TGTGCCACCAGCAGAGATATCGACAGACAGTACTTC | TRBJ2-7 | TRBV15 | few | - | 12
CASSLYGTSRYSTDTQYF | TGCGCCAGCAGCTTGTACGGGACTAGCAGATATAGCACAGATACGCAGTATTTT | TRBJ2-3 | TRBV5-1 | - | TRBD2 | 18
CATVPTGIQETQYF | TGTGCCACCGTACCGACAGGGATCCAAGAGACCCAGTACTTC | TRBJ2-5 | TRBV28 | - | TRBD1 | 14
CASSAGTRAGGTSYEQYF | TGTGCCAGCAGCGCTGGAACGAGGGCGGGGGGGACCTCCTACGAGCAGTACTTC | TRBJ2-7 | TRBV7-8 | - | TRBD2 | 18
CASSGRDTRFSQYF | TGTGCCAGCAGCGGGAGGGACACCAGGTTCTCGCAGTATTTT | TRBJ2-3 | TRBV11-3 | - | - | 14
CAWQGGWDTGELFF | TGTGCCTGGCAAGGAGGGTGGGACACCGGGGAGCTGTTTTTT | TRBJ2-2 | TRBV30 | once | - | 14
CASSIQQNQPQHF | TGTGCCAGCAGCATACAGCAAAATCAGCCCCAGCATTTT | TRBJ1-5 | TRBV6-5 | - | - | 13
CASNSAGPYFEQYF | TGTGCCAGCAACAGTGCGGGACCATACTTCGAGCAGTACTTC | TRBJ2-7 | TRBV6-1 | - | - | 14
CASSLWGGPNQPQHF | TGTGCCAGCAGTTTATGGGGGGGTCCGAATCAGCCCCAGCATTTT | TRBJ1-5 | TRBV28 | - | - | 15
CASSLASGSTYNEQFF | TGCGCCAGCAGCTTGGCGTCAGGGTCCACCTACAATGAGCAGTTCTTC | TRBJ2-1 | TRBV5-1 | - | - | 16
CASSLDRDTEAFF | TGTGCCAGCAGCCTGGACAGGGACACTGAAGCTTTCTTT | TRBJ1-1 | TRBV5-5 | - | TRBD1 | 13
CASSLQGNSPLHF | TGTGCCAGCAGCTTACAGGGTAATTCACCCCTCCACTTT | TRBJ1-6 | TRBV7-3 | - | - | 13
CASSLAGLGNTIYF | TGCGCCAGCAGCTTGGCAGGGCTCGGAAACACCATATATTTT | TRBJ1-3 | TRBV5-1 | - | - | 14
CASSQPLGQANTEAFF | TGCGCCAGCAGCCAACCGCTGGGACAGGCGAACACTGAAGCTTTCTTT | TRBJ1-1 | TRBV4-1 | - | TRBD1 | 16
CASSYSRTGGSYGYTF | TGTGCCAGCAGTTACTCCCGGACAGGGGGCTCCTATGGCTACACCTTC | TRBJ1-2 | TRBV6-5 | - | TRBD1 | 16